This T cell receptor beta chain is drawn from a study of cytomegalovirus exposure and HLA in healthy donors. Findings and caveats of the study: Associated with HLA alleles at 0.05 false discovery rate in a later analysis were 16,951 TCR beta sequences.

Comment on this clone: The antigen remains unidentified.

Vbeta (60) and Jbeta (13) primers were used in the PCR. Only in-frame clones appear in the TCRdb table, and some are missing; sequencing was by immunoSEQ multiplex PCR. The sample has about 57,000 clones; roughly 75% are singletons. The CDR3 is 14 residues long. Germline V lookup: CDR1 SGHAT, CDR2 FQNNGV. V was trimmed by 1 base and J by 2 bases, leaving 9 bases between them. The clonotype was recovered from a man aged 25-45 years in good health and CMV-seropositive. The source material was PBMCs. The chain has TRBV11-2 and TRBJ2-7; no clear D gene. The CDR3 here is CASSLVGGTYEQYF. CDR3 DNA sequence: TGTGCCAGCAGCTTAGTTGGCGGTACCTACGAGCAGTACTTC.